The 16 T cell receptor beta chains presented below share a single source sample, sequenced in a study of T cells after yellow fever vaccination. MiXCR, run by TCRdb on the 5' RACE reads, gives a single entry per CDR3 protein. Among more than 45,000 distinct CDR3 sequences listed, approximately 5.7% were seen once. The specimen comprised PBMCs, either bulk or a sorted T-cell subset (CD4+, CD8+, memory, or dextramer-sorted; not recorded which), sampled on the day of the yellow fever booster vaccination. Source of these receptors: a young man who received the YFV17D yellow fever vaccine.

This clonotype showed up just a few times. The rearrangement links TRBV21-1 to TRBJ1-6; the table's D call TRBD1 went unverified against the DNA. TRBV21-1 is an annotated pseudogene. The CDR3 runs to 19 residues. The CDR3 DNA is TGTGCCAGCAGCAAGGGACAGGGAAAACACAAGGCCTATAATTCACCCCTCCACTTT. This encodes CASSKGQGKHKAYNSPLHF.

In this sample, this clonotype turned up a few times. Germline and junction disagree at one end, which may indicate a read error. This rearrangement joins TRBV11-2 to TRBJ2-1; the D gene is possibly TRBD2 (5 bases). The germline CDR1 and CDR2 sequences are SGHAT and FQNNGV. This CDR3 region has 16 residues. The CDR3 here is CASRLAYSTPEGEQFF. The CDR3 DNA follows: TGTGCCAGCAGATTAGCTTACAGTACCCCTGAGGGTGAGCAGTTCTTC.

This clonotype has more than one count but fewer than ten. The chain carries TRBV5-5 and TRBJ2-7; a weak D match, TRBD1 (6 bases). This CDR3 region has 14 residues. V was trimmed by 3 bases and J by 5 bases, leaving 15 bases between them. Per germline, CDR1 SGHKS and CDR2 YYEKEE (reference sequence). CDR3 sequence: CASSSGVSVHEQYV. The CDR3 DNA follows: TGTGCCAGCAGCTCAGGGGTTTCTGTCCACGAGCAGTACGTC.

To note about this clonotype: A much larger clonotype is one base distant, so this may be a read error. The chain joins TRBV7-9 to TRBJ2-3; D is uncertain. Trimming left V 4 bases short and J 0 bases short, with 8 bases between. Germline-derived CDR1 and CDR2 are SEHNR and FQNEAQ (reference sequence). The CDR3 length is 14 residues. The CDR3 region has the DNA TGTGCCAGCAGCTCGTCAGTTAGCACAGATACGCAGTATTTT. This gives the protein CASSSSVSTDTQYF.

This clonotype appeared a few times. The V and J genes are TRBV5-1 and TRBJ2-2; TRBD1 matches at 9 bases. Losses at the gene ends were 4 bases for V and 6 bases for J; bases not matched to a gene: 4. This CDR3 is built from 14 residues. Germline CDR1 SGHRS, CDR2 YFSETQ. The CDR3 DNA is TGCGCCAGCAGCCTAAGGACAGGGGCCGGGGAGCTGTTTTTT. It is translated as CASSLRTGAGELFF.

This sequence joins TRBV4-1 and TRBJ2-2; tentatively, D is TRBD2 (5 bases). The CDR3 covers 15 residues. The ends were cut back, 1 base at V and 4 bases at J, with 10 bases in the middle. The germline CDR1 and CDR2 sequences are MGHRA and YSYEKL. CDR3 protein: CASSQGPTSTGELFF. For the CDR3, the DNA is TGCGCCAGCAGCCAAGGACCAACTAGCACCGGGGAGCTGTTTTTT.

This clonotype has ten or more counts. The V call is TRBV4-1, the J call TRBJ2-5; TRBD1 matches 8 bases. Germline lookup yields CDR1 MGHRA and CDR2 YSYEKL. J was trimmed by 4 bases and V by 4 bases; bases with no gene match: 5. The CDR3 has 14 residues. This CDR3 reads CASSPAGGRETQYF. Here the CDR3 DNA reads TGCGCCAGCAGCCCGGCAGGGGGCCGAGAGACCCAGTACTTC.

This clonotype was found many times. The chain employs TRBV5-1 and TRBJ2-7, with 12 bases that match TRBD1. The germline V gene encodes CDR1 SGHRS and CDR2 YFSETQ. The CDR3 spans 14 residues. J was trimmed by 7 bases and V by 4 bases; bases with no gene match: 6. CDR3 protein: CASSTGTGGQEQYF. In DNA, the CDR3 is TGCGCCAGCAGCACAGGGACAGGGGGCCAGGAGCAGTACTTC.

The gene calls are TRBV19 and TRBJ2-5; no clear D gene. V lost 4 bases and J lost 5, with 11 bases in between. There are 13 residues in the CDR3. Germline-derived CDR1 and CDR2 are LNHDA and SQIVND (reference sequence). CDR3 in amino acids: CASSSVVLETQYF. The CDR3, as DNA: TGTGCCAGTAGTAGTGTTGTGTTGGAGACCCAGTACTTC.

CDR3 sequence (DNA): TGTGCCAGCAGCTCCGGGAGCTCTGGGGCCAACGTCCTGACTTTC. Its translation is CASSSGSSGANVLTF. The rearrangement uses TRBV11-2 and TRBJ2-6; tentative D call: TRBD2 (6 bases). CDR1 SGHAT and CDR2 FQNNGV come from the germline V gene. The CDR3 is made up of 15 amino acids. The germline V and J ends were trimmed by 4 bases and 0 bases, with 7 bases remaining between them.

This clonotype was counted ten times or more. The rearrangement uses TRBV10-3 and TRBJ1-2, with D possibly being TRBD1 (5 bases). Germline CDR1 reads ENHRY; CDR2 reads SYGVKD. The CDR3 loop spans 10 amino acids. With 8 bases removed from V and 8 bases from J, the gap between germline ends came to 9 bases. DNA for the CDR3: TGTGCCATCGGCGGGGGGGGCTACACCTTC. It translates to CAIGGGGYTF.

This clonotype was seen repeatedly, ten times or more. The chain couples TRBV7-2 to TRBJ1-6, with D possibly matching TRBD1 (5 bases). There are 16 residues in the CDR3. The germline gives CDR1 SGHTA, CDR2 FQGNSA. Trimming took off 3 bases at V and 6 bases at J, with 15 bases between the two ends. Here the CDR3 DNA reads TGTGCCAGCAGCTTCAGGGTCCCCTCAGCTAATTCACCCCTCCACTTT. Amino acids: CASSFRVPSANSPLHF.

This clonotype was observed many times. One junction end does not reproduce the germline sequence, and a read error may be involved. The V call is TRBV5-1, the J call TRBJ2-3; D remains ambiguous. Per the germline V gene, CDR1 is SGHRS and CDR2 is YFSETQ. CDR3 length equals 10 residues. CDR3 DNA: TGCGCCAGCAGCAGAGATACGCAGTATTTT. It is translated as CASSRDTQYF.

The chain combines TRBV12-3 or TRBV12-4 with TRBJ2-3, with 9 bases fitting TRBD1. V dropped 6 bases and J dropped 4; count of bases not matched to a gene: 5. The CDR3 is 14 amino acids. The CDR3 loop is CASSPRTGADTQYF. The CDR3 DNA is TGTGCCAGCAGCCCCCGGACAGGGGCAGATACGCAGTATTTT.

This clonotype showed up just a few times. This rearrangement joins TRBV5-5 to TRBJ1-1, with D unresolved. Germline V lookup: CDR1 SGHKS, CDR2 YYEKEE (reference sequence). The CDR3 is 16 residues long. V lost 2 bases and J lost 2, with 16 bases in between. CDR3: CASSFRRSPFNTEAFF. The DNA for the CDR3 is TGTGCCAGCAGCTTTCGCAGGTCGCCCTTTAACACTGAAGCTTTCTTT.

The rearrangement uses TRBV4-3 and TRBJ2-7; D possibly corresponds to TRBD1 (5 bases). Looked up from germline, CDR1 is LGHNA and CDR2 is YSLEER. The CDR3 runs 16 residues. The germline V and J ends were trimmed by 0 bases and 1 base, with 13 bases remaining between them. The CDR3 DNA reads TGCGCCAGCAGCCAAGATCTTCGAACAGGTTCCTACGAGCAGTACTTC. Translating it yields CASSQDLRTGSYEQYF.